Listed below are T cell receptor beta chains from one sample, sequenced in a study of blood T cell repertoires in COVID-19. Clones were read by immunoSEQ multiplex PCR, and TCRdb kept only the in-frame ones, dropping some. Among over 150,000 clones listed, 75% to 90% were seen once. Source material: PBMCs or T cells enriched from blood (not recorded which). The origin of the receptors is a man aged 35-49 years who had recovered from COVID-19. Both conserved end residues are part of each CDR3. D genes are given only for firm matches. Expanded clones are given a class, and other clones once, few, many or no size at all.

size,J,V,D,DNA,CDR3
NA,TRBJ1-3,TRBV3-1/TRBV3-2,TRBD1,TGTGCCAGCAGCCAAGATTCGGGGACAGGTGGAAACACCATATATTTT,CASSQDSGTGGNTIYF
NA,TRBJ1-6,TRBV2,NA,TGTGCCAGCATTTCGCGGAGCTCCTATAATTCACCCCTCCACTTT,CASISRSSYNSPLHF
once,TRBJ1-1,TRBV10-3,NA,TGTGCCATCAGTGGCGGAGCCCTGAACACTGAAGCTTTCTTT,CAISGGALNTEAFF
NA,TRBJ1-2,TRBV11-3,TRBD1,TGTGCCAGCAGCTTAGACCGGGACAGGGTGGATGGCTACACCTTC,CASSLDRDRVDGYTF
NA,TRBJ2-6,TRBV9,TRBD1,TGTGCCAGCAGGGGACAGTATTCTGGGGCCAACGTCCTGACTTTC,CASRGQYSGANVLTF
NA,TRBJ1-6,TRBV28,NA,TGTGCCAGCAGTCCACGGGATCCCGGGTTCTCCCTCCACTTT,CASSPRDPGFSLHF
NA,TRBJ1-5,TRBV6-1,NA,TGTGCCAGCAGTGAAGCGGGGGGGACCCTTCACAATCAGCCCCAGCATTTT,CASSEAGGTLHNQPQHF
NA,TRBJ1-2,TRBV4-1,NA,TGCGCCAGCAGCCAAGAAAGCAGGGATAACTATGGCTACACCTTC,CASSQESRDNYGYTF
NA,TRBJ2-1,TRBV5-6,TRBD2,TGTGCCAGCAGCCCCACTAGCGGCGCCATCGATGAGCAGTTCTTC,CASSPTSGAIDEQFF
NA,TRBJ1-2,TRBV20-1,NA,TGCAGTGCTAGTCCAGGGTTACCTAACTATGGCTACACCTTC,CSASPGLPNYGYTF
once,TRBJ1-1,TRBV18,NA,TGTGCCAGCTCACCTCAGATGGGGCTAGCTGAAGCTTTCTTT,CASSPQMGLAEAFF
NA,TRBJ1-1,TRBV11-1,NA,TGTGCCAGCAGCCGCCGTCGGGGAGATGGGTCTGAAGCTTTCTTT,CASSRRRGDGSEAFF
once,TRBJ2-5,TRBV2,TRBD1,TGTGCCAGCAGTGATGCCGTCGGGACAGGGATTAGGACCCAGTACTTC,CASSDAVGTGIRTQYF
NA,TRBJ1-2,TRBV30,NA,TGTGCCCGGGACTCCGCGGGGCCCTATGGCTACACCTTC,CARDSAGPYGYTF
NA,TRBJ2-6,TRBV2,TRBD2,TGTGCCAGCAGCCGTCCCCGCGGGGGAACTGGGGCCAACGTCCTGACTTTC,CASSRPRGGTGANVLTF
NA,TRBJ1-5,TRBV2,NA,TGTGCCAGCAGTGCCCTAGGTAACCTGAATCAGCCCCAGCATTTT,CASSALGNLNQPQHF
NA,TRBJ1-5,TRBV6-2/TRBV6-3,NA,TGTGCCAGCAGTTACCAGAACAGCTATCAGCCCCAGCATTTT,CASSYQNSYQPQHF
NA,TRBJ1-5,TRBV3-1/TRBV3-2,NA,TGTGCCAGCAGCCAAGGCGGCAAGACGGGTCAGCCCCAGCATTTT,CASSQGGKTGQPQHF
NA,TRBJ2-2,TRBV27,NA,TGTGCCAGCAGTTTGCAGGTTAACACCGGGGAGCTGTTTTTT,CASSLQVNTGELFF
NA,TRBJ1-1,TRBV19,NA,TGTGCCAGTAGCAACAGGGTTGCTGAAGCTTTCTTT,CASSNRVAEAFF
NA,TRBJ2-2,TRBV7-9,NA,TGTGCCAGCACCAGTCACAGGGACAACACCGGGGAGCTGTTTTTT,CASTSHRDNTGELFF
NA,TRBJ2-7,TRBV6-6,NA,TGTGCCAGCTCCCAGTCGAGAGGGTCCGAGCAGTACTTC,CASSQSRGSEQYF
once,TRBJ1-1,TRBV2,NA,TGTGCCAGCAGTGAGGTCCCCGGTAGGGGAGCTTTCTTT,CASSEVPGRGAFF
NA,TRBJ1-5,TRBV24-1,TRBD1,TGTGCCACCGGACAGGGAGGGAACCAGCCCCAGCATTTT,CATGQGGNQPQHF
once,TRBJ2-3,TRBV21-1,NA,TGTGCCAGCAGTTACGGTTTTGCAGATACGCAGTATTTT,CASSYGFADTQYF
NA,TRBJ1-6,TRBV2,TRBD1,TGTGCCAGCAGGGAGAGAACAGGGGGAGAATCACCCCTCCACTTT,CASRERTGGESPLHF
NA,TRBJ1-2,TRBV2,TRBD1,TGTGCCAGTCAGGGGGGCCCGGGCCATGGCTACACCTTC,CASQGGPGHGYTF
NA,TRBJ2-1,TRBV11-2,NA,TGTGCCACCTCCCCGACAGGACCCTACAATGAGCAGTTCTTC,CATSPTGPYNEQFF
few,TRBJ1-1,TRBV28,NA,TGTGCCAGCAGCCCACAGGGCGAGGGCACTGAAGCTTTCTTT,CASSPQGEGTEAFF
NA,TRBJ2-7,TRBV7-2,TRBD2,TGTGCCAGCAGCCCCCGGGGGGGTCGGTTCTACGAGCAGTACTTC,CASSPRGGRFYEQYF
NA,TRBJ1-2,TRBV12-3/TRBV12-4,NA,TGTGCCAGCAGTTCCAGGGGCTACTATGGCTACACCTTC,CASSSRGYYGYTF
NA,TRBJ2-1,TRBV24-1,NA,TGTGCCACCAGTGAATCTGGGGAGAATGAGCAGTTCTTC,CATSESGENEQFF
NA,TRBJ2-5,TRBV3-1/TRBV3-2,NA,TGTGCCAGCAGCCCAGCGGGCATACAAGAGACCCAGTACTTC,CASSPAGIQETQYF
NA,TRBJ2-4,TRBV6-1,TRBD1,TGTGCCAGCAGTGAGACGGACAGGGGCGGCATTCAGTACTTC,CASSETDRGGIQYF
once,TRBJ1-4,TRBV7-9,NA,TGTGCCAGCAGCTCATCCGGTGGTGAAAAACTGTTTTTT,CASSSSGGEKLFF
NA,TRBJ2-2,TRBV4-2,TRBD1,TGTGCCAGCAGCGGGGACAGGGCGAACACCGGGGAGCTGTTTTTT,CASSGDRANTGELFF
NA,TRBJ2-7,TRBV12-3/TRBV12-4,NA,TGTGCCAGCAGTCTGACGGGCTACGAGCAGTACTTC,CASSLTGYEQYF
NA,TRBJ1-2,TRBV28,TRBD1,TGTGCCAGCAGTACCCCCACAGGGGGCGCAGGGGGCTACACCTTC,CASSTPTGGAGGYTF
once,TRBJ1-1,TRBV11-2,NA,TGTGCCAGCAGCTCGCAGGGTTGGACTGAAGCTTTCTTT,CASSSQGWTEAFF
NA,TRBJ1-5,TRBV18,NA,TGTGCCAGCTCCGTCTACACGAGACACGAAGATCAGCCCCAGCATTTT,CASSVYTRHEDQPQHF
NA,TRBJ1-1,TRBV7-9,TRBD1,TGTGCCAGCAGCTTTGACAGGGTCATGAACACTGAAGCTTTCTTT,CASSFDRVMNTEAFF
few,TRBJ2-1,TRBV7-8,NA,TGTGCCAGCAGCCCTAGCAGGTTTAGCTCCTACAATGAGCAGTTCTTC,CASSPSRFSSYNEQFF
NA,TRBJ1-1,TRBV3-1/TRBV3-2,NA,TGTGCCAGCAGCCAAGTAGGGAAGCGGAGCGCTGAAGCTTTCTTT,CASSQVGKRSAEAFF
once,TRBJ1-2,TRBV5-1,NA,TGCGCCAGCAGCTTGGTAGGGACTAACAGACTCTATGGCTACACCTTC,CASSLVGTNRLYGYTF
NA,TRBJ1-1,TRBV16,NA,TGTGCCAGCAGACTACACAGGGAGTCGCCTGAAGCTTTCTTT,CASRLHRESPEAFF
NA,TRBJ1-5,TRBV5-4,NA,TGTGCCAGCAGCTTGGACGCAGGCCCCAATCAGCCCCAGCATTTT,CASSLDAGPNQPQHF